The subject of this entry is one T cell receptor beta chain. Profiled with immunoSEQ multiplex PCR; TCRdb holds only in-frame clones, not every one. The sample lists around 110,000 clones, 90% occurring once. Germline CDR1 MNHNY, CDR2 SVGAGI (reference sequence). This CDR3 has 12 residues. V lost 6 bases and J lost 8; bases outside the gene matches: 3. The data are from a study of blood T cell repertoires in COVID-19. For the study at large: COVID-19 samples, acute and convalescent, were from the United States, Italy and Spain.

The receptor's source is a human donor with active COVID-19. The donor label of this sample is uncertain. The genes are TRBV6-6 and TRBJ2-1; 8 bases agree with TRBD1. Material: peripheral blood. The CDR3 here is CASSPRGHEQFF. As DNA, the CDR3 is TGTGCCAGCAGCCCCAGGGGGCATGAGCAGTTCTTC.